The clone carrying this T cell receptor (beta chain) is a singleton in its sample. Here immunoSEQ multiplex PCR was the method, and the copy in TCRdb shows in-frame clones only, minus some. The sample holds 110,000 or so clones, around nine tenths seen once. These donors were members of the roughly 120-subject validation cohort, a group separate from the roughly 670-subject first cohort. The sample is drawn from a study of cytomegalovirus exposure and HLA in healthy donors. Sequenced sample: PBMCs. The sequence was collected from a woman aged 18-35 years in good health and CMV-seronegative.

CDR3 protein: CASSFLRGIGRDTQYF. The CDR3 bases are TGTGCCAGCAGCTTCTTACGCGGGATCGGCAGGGATACGCAGTATTTT. This chain joins TRBV11-2 and TRBJ2-3; weak D call: TRBD2 (6 bases). CDR1 is SGHAT and CDR2 is FQNNGV in the germline V gene. Trimming cost V 3 bases and J 6 bases, with 19 bases left between them. The CDR3 contains 16 residues.